Listed below are T cell receptor beta chains from one sample, sequenced in a study of Graves' ophthalmopathy and Graves' hyperthyroidism. Each CDR3 protein gets one entry after TCRdb re-called the multiplex PCR reads with MiXCR. The sample has hundreds of thousands of distinct CDR3 sequences; roughly 20% are singletons. The specimen was peripheral blood. These receptors all stem from a woman under 30 with stable Graves' hyperthyroidism. Some clones in this sample may be carry-over from other donors' samples. Both conserved end residues are part of each CDR3. Fields, in order: V gene, clone size, D gene, J gene, CDR3 DNA, CDR3 protein. The D gene is left open where the match is weak. A row's size may be missing; if present it is once, few, many or a size class.

V: TRBV6-5; size: NA; D: NA; J: TRBJ1-2; DNA: TGTGCCAGCAGTTACGGGCACCTCTTAGAGGGCTACACCTTC; CDR3: CASSYGHLLEGYTF
V: TRBV7-9; size: many; D: NA; J: TRBJ1-1; DNA: TGTGCCAGCAGCGTAAATGTAGCTTTCTTT; CDR3: CASSVNVAFF
V: TRBV12-3/TRBV12-4; size: many; D: TRBD1; J: TRBJ1-6; DNA: TGTGCCAGCAGAACGTCGACAGGGAAGAATTCACCCCTCCACTTT; CDR3: CASRTSTGKNSPLHF
V: TRBV12-3/TRBV12-4; size: many; D: TRBD1; J: TRBJ1-5; DNA: TGTGCCAGCAGTCCAGGGACAGGGGTTCTCAATCAGCCCCAGCATTTT; CDR3: CASSPGTGVLNQPQHF
V: TRBV7-3; size: few; D: NA; J: TRBJ2-4; DNA: TGTGCCAGCAGCCGGATATCCGGAGCCAAAAACATTAAGTACTTC; CDR3: CASSRISGAKNIKYF
V: TRBV19; size: many; D: TRBD1; J: TRBJ1-6; DNA: TGTGCCAGTAGTATGACAGGGAGTTCACCCCTCCACTTT; CDR3: CASSMTGSSPLHF
V: TRBV5-1; size: many; D: NA; J: TRBJ1-1; DNA: TGCGCCAGCGGGACGAGAGAGAACACTGAAGCTTTCTTT; CDR3: CASGTRENTEAFF
V: TRBV25-1; size: many; D: NA; J: TRBJ1-2; DNA: TGTGCCAGCAGTGACGAGTGGTGTGGCTACACCTTC; CDR3: CASSDEWCGYTF
V: TRBV6-2/TRBV6-3; size: many; D: NA; J: TRBJ2-6; DNA: TGTGCCAGCAGCAACGGGGGGGCCAACGTCCTGACTTTC; CDR3: CASSNGGANVLTF
V: TRBV5-6; size: NA; D: NA; J: TRBJ1-5; DNA: TGTGCCAGCAGCTTGTTTGGGTTATTTCAGCCCCAGCATTTT; CDR3: CASSLFGLFQPQHF
V: TRBV6-2/TRBV6-3; size: many; D: TRBD2; J: TRBJ2-5; DNA: TGTGCCAGCAGTCAGGGTGGGACTAAAGAGACCCAGTACTTC; CDR3: CASSQGGTKETQYF
V: TRBV6-2/TRBV6-3; size: many; D: NA; J: TRBJ1-1; DNA: TGTGCCAGCAGTTACTCGATTGGGGTTCGGACTGAAGCTTTCTTT; CDR3: CASSYSIGVRTEAFF